The rows below give T cell receptor beta chains drawn from one sample of a study of response to subunit inactivated influenza vaccine. TCRdb re-called the RT-PCR reads through MiXCR, storing one row per CDR3 protein. Of fewer than 550,000 distinct CDR3 sequences listed, roughly 27% were seen once; the top ten hold about 1.9%. The sample in question was CD4+ T cells sorted from PBMCs, obtained about 5 days after vaccination. The receptors were gathered from a man in his fifties who received an inactivated influenza vaccine. Each CDR3 is given with its conserved first and last residue. A D gene is named only where the DNA matches it firmly. Clone size is not always given. Where it is, it says once, few, many or a class for expanded clones.

V gene: TRBV10-3
clone size: few
D gene: -
J gene: TRBJ1-6
CDR3 protein: CAISEQGANSPLHF
CDR3 DNA: TGTGCCATCAGTGAACAGGGTGCGAATTCACCCCTCCACTTT

V gene: TRBV11-1
clone size: few
D gene: -
J gene: TRBJ2-7
CDR3 protein: CASSSPYRGAGDNYEQYF
CDR3 DNA: TGTGCCAGCAGCTCGCCCTACCGGGGGGCTGGAGATAACTACGAGCAGTACTTC

V gene: TRBV11-2
clone size: -
D gene: -
J gene: TRBJ1-5
CDR3 protein: CASSAGENQPQHF
CDR3 DNA: TGTGCCAGCAGCGCGGGGGAGAATCAGCCCCAGCATTTT

V gene: TRBV5-1
clone size: -
D gene: -
J gene: TRBJ2-7
CDR3 protein: CASSASGTKYEQYF
CDR3 DNA: TGCGCCAGCAGCGCGTCCGGGACAAAATACGAGCAGTACTTC

V gene: TRBV11-2
clone size: -
D gene: -
J gene: TRBJ2-2
CDR3 protein: CASRKGGLPHTGELFF
CDR3 DNA: TGTGCCAGCAGGAAAGGAGGACTACCTCACACCGGGGAGCTGTTTTTT

V gene: TRBV20-1
clone size: -
D gene: -
J gene: TRBJ1-6
CDR3 protein: CSARQAADNSPLHF
CDR3 DNA: TGCAGTGCTAGACAGGCGGCCGATAATTCACCCCTCCACTTT

V gene: TRBV14
clone size: -
D gene: -
J gene: TRBJ2-3
CDR3 protein: CASSQMGGSDTQYF
CDR3 DNA: TGTGCCAGCAGCCAGATGGGGGGCAGTGATACGCAGTATTTT

V gene: TRBV10-3
clone size: few
D gene: -
J gene: TRBJ2-5
CDR3 protein: CAITPGQQETQYF
CDR3 DNA: TGTGCCATCACCCCGGGACAACAAGAGACCCAGTACTTC

V gene: TRBV24-1
clone size: few
D gene: -
J gene: TRBJ1-1
CDR3 protein: CATSEGDHLNTEAFF
CDR3 DNA: TGTGCCACCAGTGAAGGGGACCACTTGAACACTGAAGCTTTCTTT

V gene: TRBV12-3/TRBV12-4
clone size: few
D gene: -
J gene: TRBJ2-2
CDR3 protein: CASSLSPGAAGELFF
CDR3 DNA: TGTGCCAGCAGTTTGTCCCCGGGGGCGGCCGGGGAGCTGTTTTTT

V gene: TRBV4-1
clone size: -
D gene: -
J gene: TRBJ2-7
CDR3 protein: CASSQVIGRTSSYEQYF
CDR3 DNA: TGCGCCAGCAGCCAAGTGATAGGACGGACGAGCTCCTACGAGCAGTACTTC

V gene: TRBV7-9
clone size: few
D gene: -
J gene: TRBJ2-3
CDR3 protein: CASSLFLSTDTQYF
CDR3 DNA: TGTGCCAGCAGCTTATTCCTTAGCACAGATACGCAGTATTTT

V gene: TRBV20-1
clone size: -
D gene: -
J gene: TRBJ2-1
CDR3 protein: CSARDRGPRYNEQFF
CDR3 DNA: TGCAGTGCTAGAGATCGCGGACCCCGCTACAATGAGCAGTTCTTC

V gene: TRBV20-1
clone size: -
D gene: TRBD1
J gene: TRBJ1-1
CDR3 protein: CSAWDRGRATEAFF
CDR3 DNA: TGCAGTGCATGGGACAGGGGGCGGGCGACTGAAGCTTTCTTT

V gene: TRBV5-6
clone size: once
D gene: -
J gene: TRBJ2-2
CDR3 protein: CASSFRPAGARPGELFF
CDR3 DNA: TGTGCCAGCAGCTTTCGGCCCGCAGGGGCCCGGCCCGGGGAGCTGTTTTTT

V gene: TRBV11-2
clone size: many
D gene: -
J gene: TRBJ2-7
CDR3 protein: CASSLRPTYEQYF
CDR3 DNA: TGTGCCAGCAGCTTAAGACCGACATACGAGCAGTACTTC

V gene: TRBV3-1
clone size: -
D gene: -
J gene: TRBJ2-1
CDR3 protein: CASSHNYRVSGNNEQFF
CDR3 DNA: TGTGCCAGCAGCCATAATTACCGGGTCTCAGGGAATAATGAGCAGTTCTTC

V gene: TRBV6-5
clone size: -
D gene: -
J gene: TRBJ2-2
CDR3 protein: CANSYSTERTNTGELFF
CDR3 DNA: TGTGCCAACAGTTACTCCACCGAGAGGACGAACACCGGGGAGCTGTTTTTT

V gene: TRBV20-1
clone size: few
D gene: TRBD2
J gene: TRBJ2-7
CDR3 protein: CSARELAGTYEQYF
CDR3 DNA: TGCAGTGCTAGGGAACTAGCGGGAACATACGAGCAGTACTTC

V gene: TRBV29-1
clone size: few
D gene: TRBD1
J gene: TRBJ1-5
CDR3 protein: CSVRQGGANQPQHF
CDR3 DNA: TGCAGCGTTCGGCAGGGGGGGGCCAATCAGCCCCAGCATTTT

V gene: TRBV24-1
clone size: -
D gene: TRBD1
J gene: TRBJ2-3
CDR3 protein: CATSDLGTGSTDTQYF
CDR3 DNA: TGTGCCACCAGTGATTTGGGGACAGGGAGCACAGATACGCAGTATTTT

V gene: TRBV3-1
clone size: few
D gene: -
J gene: TRBJ2-3
CDR3 protein: CASSARGLTRDTQYF
CDR3 DNA: TGTGCCAGCAGTGCCAGAGGACTGACTCGCGATACGCAGTATTTT

V gene: TRBV20-1
clone size: many
D gene: TRBD2
J gene: TRBJ2-7
CDR3 protein: CSAKPLPTSGRGNEQYF
CDR3 DNA: TGCAGTGCTAAACCTCTGCCGACTAGCGGGAGAGGGAACGAGCAGTACTTC

V gene: TRBV20-1
clone size: few
D gene: TRBD2
J gene: TRBJ2-2
CDR3 protein: CSATGLAGVNTGELFF
CDR3 DNA: TGCAGTGCTACTGGACTAGCGGGAGTGAACACCGGGGAGCTGTTTTTT

V gene: TRBV12-3/TRBV12-4
clone size: -
D gene: -
J gene: TRBJ2-3
CDR3 protein: CASSRPGTQYF
CDR3 DNA: TGTGCCAGCAGCCGCCCGGGTACGCAGTATTTT

V gene: TRBV20-1
clone size: few
D gene: -
J gene: TRBJ1-6
CDR3 protein: CSAGVGTSNSPLHF
CDR3 DNA: TGCAGTGCTGGAGTGGGGACATCTAATTCACCCCTCCACTTT

V gene: TRBV12-3/TRBV12-4
clone size: -
D gene: TRBD1
J gene: TRBJ1-1
CDR3 protein: CASSSGQVWAFF
CDR3 DNA: TGTGCCAGCAGTTCGGGACAGGTTTGGGCTTTCTTT

V gene: TRBV20-1
clone size: -
D gene: TRBD2
J gene: TRBJ2-3
CDR3 protein: CSAKRGGGSTDTQYF
CDR3 DNA: TGCAGTGCTAAGCGTGGGGGGGGAAGCACAGATACGCAGTATTTT

V gene: TRBV21-1
clone size: -
D gene: -
J gene: TRBJ1-5
CDR3 protein: CASSIGTSWQPQHF
CDR3 DNA: TGTGCCAGCAGCATAGGGACTTCCTGGCAGCCCCAGCATTTT

V gene: TRBV5-1
clone size: -
D gene: -
J gene: TRBJ2-3
CDR3 protein: CASSLVLQGPTDTQYF
CDR3 DNA: TGCGCCAGCAGCTTGGTTCTACAGGGTCCCACAGATACGCAGTATTTT

V gene: TRBV6-1
clone size: -
D gene: TRBD1
J gene: TRBJ2-7
CDR3 protein: CASSNVLQGASEQYF
CDR3 DNA: TGTGCCAGCAGCAATGTGCTACAGGGGGCTAGCGAGCAGTACTTC

V gene: TRBV7-2
clone size: few
D gene: TRBD2
J gene: TRBJ2-1
CDR3 protein: CASSRTSGDGGNEQFF
CDR3 DNA: TGTGCCAGCAGCCGAACGTCTGGGGACGGGGGGAATGAGCAGTTCTTC

V gene: TRBV7-2
clone size: -
D gene: -
J gene: TRBJ2-5
CDR3 protein: CASSLVTLTETQYF
CDR3 DNA: TGTGCCAGCAGCTTAGTTACCCTAACCGAGACCCAGTACTTC

V gene: TRBV20-1
clone size: few
D gene: TRBD1
J gene: TRBJ1-2
CDR3 protein: CSAQTATGAAGYTF
CDR3 DNA: TGCAGTGCCCAAACCGCCACAGGGGCGGCTGGCTACACCTTC

V gene: TRBV29-1
clone size: -
D gene: -
J gene: TRBJ1-2
CDR3 protein: CSVEKVDYGYTF
CDR3 DNA: TGCAGCGTGGAAAAGGTCGACTATGGCTACACCTTC

V gene: TRBV5-1
clone size: few
D gene: TRBD2
J gene: TRBJ2-3
CDR3 protein: CASSSRTSGDLTDTQYF
CDR3 DNA: TGCGCCAGCAGCTCGCGGACTAGCGGGGACCTCACAGATACGCAGTATTTT

V gene: TRBV5-5
clone size: many
D gene: -
J gene: TRBJ1-4
CDR3 protein: CASSVVGSSEKLFF
CDR3 DNA: TGTGCCAGCAGCGTAGTGGGTTCGAGTGAAAAACTGTTTTTT

V gene: TRBV10-3
clone size: -
D gene: TRBD2
J gene: TRBJ2-2
CDR3 protein: CATSGSDTGELFF
CDR3 DNA: TGTGCCACTAGCGGGAGCGACACCGGGGAGCTGTTTTTT

V gene: TRBV7-8
clone size: -
D gene: TRBD2
J gene: TRBJ2-1
CDR3 protein: CASSFTRLAGGPYEQFF
CDR3 DNA: TGTGCCAGCAGCTTTACGAGACTAGCGGGGGGGCCCTATGAGCAGTTCTTC

V gene: TRBV6-5
clone size: few
D gene: -
J gene: TRBJ2-2
CDR3 protein: CASSYSRGPDGTGELFF
CDR3 DNA: TGTGCCAGCAGTTACTCGCGGGGGCCTGACGGCACCGGGGAGCTGTTTTTT